The rows below give T cell receptor beta chains drawn from one sample of a study of cytotoxic CD8 clonotypes in ibrutinib-treated CLL. Sequencing was performed with immunoSEQ multiplex PCR; in TCRdb, only in-frame clones are kept and a portion is missing. The table includes hundreds of thousands of clones, about three quarters detected once. Sequencing used PBMCs, obtained after 12 months of ibrutinib treatment. The receptor set was obtained from a human donor with chronic lymphocytic leukemia. CDR3s include the opening cysteine and the closing phenylalanine or tryptophan. D genes are given only for firm matches. Part of the rows lack a size; the others show once, few, many or a class for expanded clones.

d_call,v_call,clone_size,j_call,cdr3_aa,cdr3_nt
.,TRBV30,.,TRBJ1-1,CAWNFRGGPVITNTEAFF,TGTGCCTGGAACTTTAGGGGGGGACCAGTAATTACGAACACTGAAGCTTTCTTT
.,TRBV28,.,TRBJ1-1,CASSVSLVGRRRNTEAFF,TGTGCCAGCAGTGTATCCCTCGTTGGGCGCCGTAGGAACACTGAAGCTTTCTTT
.,TRBV28,.,TRBJ1-2,CVSSYGNYGYTF,TGTGTCAGCAGTTACGGTAACTATGGCTACACCTTC
.,TRBV7-9,.,TRBJ2-3,CASSFLADTQYF,TGTGCCAGCAGCTTTCTAGCAGATACGCAGTATTTT
.,TRBV6-1,.,TRBJ1-2,CASSDQDRLNYGYTF,TGTGCCAGCAGTGACCAGGACAGACTGAACTATGGCTACACCTTC
.,TRBV29-1,.,TRBJ2-7,CSVDEAGHEQYF,TGCAGCGTTGACGAGGCAGGGCACGAGCAGTACTTC
.,TRBV5-1,once,TRBJ1-2,CASSLDTGYGYTF,TGCGCCAGCAGCCTGGACACGGGCTATGGCTACACCTTC
.,TRBV6-5,.,TRBJ2-3,CASSATRAGTDTQYF,TGTGCCAGCAGCGCTACGCGGGCCGGCACAGATACGCAGTATTTT
.,TRBV27,once,TRBJ1-1,CASSGLGDLNTEAFF,TGTGCCAGCAGTGGGCTGGGGGACTTGAACACTGAAGCTTTCTTT
.,TRBV30,.,TRBJ2-1,CAWSAIIKAAFTNEQFF,TGTGCCTGGAGTGCAATAATAAAAGCGGCATTTACTAATGAGCAGTTCTTC
.,TRBV20-1,.,TRBJ1-2,CRAPREHGYTF,TGCAGGGCCCCGAGGGAGCATGGCTACACCTTC
.,TRBV7-2,.,TRBJ2-4,CASSPFPRARDIQYF,TGTGCCAGCAGCCCGTTCCCGAGGGCTAGGGACATTCAGTACTTC
TRBD2,TRBV29-1,once,TRBJ2-5,CSVDRDPTTSGGARETQYF,TGCAGCGTAGACAGAGACCCCACGACTAGCGGGGGGGCGCGGGAGACCCAGTACTTC
TRBD2,TRBV28,.,TRBJ2-7,CASNWDSGSPQYF,TGTGCCAGCAATTGGGATAGCGGGAGTCCTCAGTACTTC
TRBD2,TRBV9,.,TRBJ2-1,CASSPGLAFEQFF,TGTGCCAGCAGCCCTGGACTAGCGTTTGAGCAGTTCTTC
.,TRBV7-2,.,TRBJ2-6,CASSLDSSGANVLTF,TGTGCCAGCAGCTTAGACAGCTCTGGGGCCAACGTCCTGACTTTC
.,TRBV4-3,.,TRBJ2-1,CASSQDYVADEQFF,TGCGCCAGCAGCCAAGACTACGTTGCTGATGAGCAGTTCTTC
TRBD1,TRBV7-6,.,TRBJ2-2,CASSSPPRRQGTGELFF,TGTGCCAGCAGCTCCCCCCCTCGGCGACAGGGGACCGGGGAGCTGTTTTTT
.,TRBV5-8,.,TRBJ1-1,CASSLGPGYTEAFF,TGTGCCAGCAGCTTGGGCCCAGGGTACACTGAAGCTTTCTTT
.,TRBV9,.,TRBJ1-2,CASSPQSNIANYGYTF,TGTGCCAGCAGCCCGCAGTCGAACATAGCTAACTATGGCTACACCTTC
.,TRBV27,.,TRBJ2-1,CASSLGIYNEQFF,TGTGCCAGCAGTTTGGGCATATACAATGAGCAGTTCTTC
TRBD1,TRBV6-5,few,TRBJ1-2,CASSGQTGANYGYTF,TGTGCCAGCAGTGGCCAGACAGGGGCCAACTATGGCTACACCTTC
TRBD1,TRBV2,.,TRBJ2-7,CASSIRDSYEQYF,TGTGCCAGCAGTATCCGGGACAGCTACGAGCAGTACTTC
.,TRBV11-2,.,TRBJ1-2,CASTPPGRDGYTF,TGTGCCAGCACACCTCCGGGTCGCGATGGCTACACCTTC
TRBD2,TRBV5-6,.,TRBJ2-5,CASSLAGGQETQYF,TGTGCCAGCAGCTTGGCGGGGGGACAAGAGACCCAGTACTTC
.,TRBV5-6,many,TRBJ2-5,CASSLGPGEWETQYF,TGTGCCAGCAGCTTGGGGCCAGGGGAGTGGGAGACCCAGTACTTC
TRBD2,TRBV9,.,TRBJ2-4,CASSAKAGEATVNIQYF,TGTGCCAGCAGCGCAAAAGCGGGAGAGGCTACGGTAAACATTCAGTACTTC
.,TRBV2,.,TRBJ1-2,CASSSQGGGYTF,TGTGCCAGCAGTTCTCAGGGAGGCGGCTACACCTTC
.,TRBV6-1,once,TRBJ2-7,CASSGPGAGWGEQYF,TGTGCCAGCAGTGGCCCGGGGGCGGGATGGGGAGAGCAGTACTTC
.,TRBV5-1,.,TRBJ1-5,CASSVGAPDNQPQHF,TGCGCCAGCAGCGTGGGAGCCCCAGACAATCAGCCCCAGCATTTT
.,TRBV5-1,many,TRBJ2-1,CASSLVKGDNEQFF,TGCGCCAGCAGCTTGGTAAAGGGGGACAATGAGCAGTTCTTC
TRBD1,TRBV9,.,TRBJ1-1,CASSFGTGENTEAFF,TGTGCCAGCAGCTTCGGGACAGGGGAGAACACTGAAGCTTTCTTT
.,TRBV18,.,TRBJ1-5,CASSPPYSNQPQHF,TGTGCCAGCTCACCACCTTATAGCAATCAGCCCCAGCATTTT
.,TRBV6-5,.,TRBJ1-2,CASGRSPYGYTF,TGTGCCAGCGGTCGGTCTCCCTATGGCTACACCTTC
.,TRBV18,many,TRBJ1-6,CASSPTIGNSPLHF,TGTGCCAGCTCACCAACGATCGGGAATTCACCCCTCCACTTT
TRBD2,TRBV30,.,TRBJ2-1,CAWETTSGFYNEQFF,TGTGCCTGGGAAACCACTAGCGGTTTTTACAATGAGCAGTTCTTC
TRBD1,TRBV29-1,.,TRBJ1-1,CSVLGTVTEAFF,TGCAGCGTTTTGGGGACAGTCACTGAAGCTTTCTTT
.,TRBV5-1,.,TRBJ1-2,CASSLENIMYAGYTF,TGCGCCAGCAGCTTGGAGAACATAATGTACGCTGGCTACACCTTC
.,TRBV30,few,TRBJ1-1,CAWTGRLNTEAFF,TGTGCCTGGACGGGACGCCTGAACACTGAAGCTTTCTTT
TRBD1,TRBV5-1,.,TRBJ1-5,CASSQGTGDVQPQHF,TGCGCCAGCAGCCAAGGGACAGGGGATGTTCAGCCCCAGCATTTT
TRBD1,TRBV28,.,TRBJ1-1,CASRRGGTGDSAFF,TGTGCCAGCAGAAGGGGGGGGACAGGGGATTCAGCTTTCTTT
.,TRBV6-1,few,TRBJ1-2,CASREHGRRNGYTF,TGTGCCAGCAGGGAACACGGGAGGAGGAATGGCTACACCTTC
.,TRBV6-5,once,TRBJ2-7,CASTGGFYEQYF,TGTGCCAGCACGGGCGGGTTCTACGAGCAGTACTTC
.,TRBV7-7,once,TRBJ2-5,CASSLGSGTKETQYF,TGTGCTAGCAGCTTAGGTTCCGGAACCAAAGAGACCCAGTACTTC
TRBD1,TRBV7-2,once,TRBJ2-1,CASSRQGANEQFF,TGTGCCAGCAGCCGACAGGGGGCGAATGAGCAGTTCTTC
TRBD2,TRBV5-1,.,TRBJ2-1,CASSLDPSGPNEQFF,TGCGCCAGCAGCTTGGACCCTAGCGGGCCCAATGAGCAGTTCTTC
TRBD1,TRBV30,.,TRBJ1-6,CAWGQASPLHF,TGTGCCTGGGGACAGGCATCACCCCTCCACTTT
.,TRBV18,once,TRBJ2-3,CASSPPDGAVKDTQYF,TGTGCCAGCTCACCACCGGATGGGGCGGTGAAAGATACGCAGTATTTT
.,TRBV14,.,TRBJ2-3,CASSHPHRRSTDTQYF,TGTGCCAGCAGCCACCCGCATCGGAGGAGCACAGATACGCAGTATTTT
TRBD2,TRBV7-2,.,TRBJ2-3,CASSRTSGMGQVAQYF,TGTGCCAGCAGCCGGACTAGCGGGATGGGTCAGGTGGCGCAGTATTTT
TRBD1,TRBV19,.,TRBJ2-3,CASTGTGGTDTQYF,TGTGCCAGCACCGGGACAGGGGGCACAGATACGCAGTATTTT
.,TRBV5-6,.,TRBJ1-1,CASSFGRTNTEAFF,TGTGCCAGCAGCTTTGGACGGACGAACACTGAAGCTTTCTTT
.,TRBV14,once,TRBJ2-7,CASSQAWTKSHEQYF,TGTGCCAGCAGCCAAGCCTGGACAAAGAGCCACGAGCAGTACTTC
.,TRBV28,.,TRBJ1-2,CASSASAVYGYTF,TGTGCCAGCAGTGCGTCGGCGGTCTATGGCTACACCTTC
TRBD1,TRBV19,.,TRBJ2-1,CASRLTGTGTGEQFF,TGTGCCAGTAGGTTGACCGGGACAGGGACCGGTGAGCAGTTCTTC
.,TRBV9,.,TRBJ2-2,CASSVAMGGELFF,TGTGCCAGCAGCGTAGCGATGGGCGGGGAGCTGTTTTTT